One sample yielded the 15 T cell receptor beta chains listed below, sequenced in a study of radiotherapy plus CTLA-4 blockade in lung cancer. Sequenced by immunoSEQ multiplex PCR; TCRdb stores in-frame clones only, minus some. Seen here are roughly 50,000 clones, roughly 84% observed once, and the top ten hold 7.8%. The sequenced sample was peripheral blood, obtained from a patient treated with radiotherapy plus ipilimumab. The origin of the receptors is a human donor with non-small cell lung cancer whose response to radiotherapy plus ipilimumab could not be evaluated.

The rearrangement joins TRBV6-4 to TRBJ1-2; TRBD1 might be the D (6 bases). V was clipped by 4 bases and J by 4 bases, with 13 bases between them. CDR3 length: 14 residues. Germline CDR1 reads MRHNA; CDR2 reads SNTAGT. Here the CDR3 reads CASSGGQQRYGYTF. The CDR3 DNA follows: TGTGCCAGCAGTGGGGGACAACAGCGCTATGGCTACACCTTC.

The chain carries TRBV21-1 and TRBJ2-2; the tabulated D call, TRBD2, remains unverified against the DNA. TRBV21-1 is designated a pseudogene. This CDR3 is 20 amino acids long. The CDR3, as DNA: TGTGCCAGCAGCAAAGCGGGGGGAGGGAACAGGGACCCTCACACCGGGGAGCTGTTTTTT. Amino acids: CASSKAGGGNRDPHTGELFF.

This chain uses TRBV2 with TRBJ1-1, with D unclear. CDR1 is SNHLY, CDR2 FYNNEI, per germline. CDR3 length equals 11 residues. The V gene lost 3 bases and the J gene lost 7 bases, with 6 bases spanning the gap. The CDR3 protein is CASSDTNEAFF. The CDR3 DNA is TGTGCCAGCAGTGACACAAATGAAGCTTTCTTT.

This chain uses TRBV19 with TRBJ1-2, with 9 bases fitting TRBD1. Germline loops: CDR1 LNHDA, CDR2 SQIVND (reference sequence). Germline trimming cut 8 bases from V and 2 bases from J; bases unmatched to any gene: 6. This CDR3 comprises 14 residues. The CDR3 is CASQGQGKNYGYTF. Here the CDR3 DNA reads TGTGCCAGTCAAGGACAGGGGAAGAACTATGGCTACACCTTC.

The gene calls are TRBV7-2 and TRBJ1-1; the match to TRBD1 covers 8 bases. CDR3 size: 14 residues. Germline CDR1 and CDR2: SGHTA and FQGNSA. V lost 5 bases and J lost 4; bases outside the gene matches: 6. CDR3 residues: CASSPSGQGTEAFF. The CDR3 DNA is TGTGCCAGCAGCCCCTCAGGACAGGGCACTGAAGCTTTCTTT.

The V call is TRBV7-9, the J call TRBJ2-7; maybe TRBD2 (7 bases). V was trimmed by 4 bases and J by 1 base, leaving 14 bases between them. Germline V gene sequence: CDR1 SEHNR, CDR2 FQNEAQ (reference sequence). The CDR3 is made up of 15 amino acids. Written as DNA, the CDR3 is TGTGCCAGCAGCTCCCGGGGGGCCCTTTCCTACGAGCAGTACTTC. Protein sequence: CASSSRGALSYEQYF.

The genes are TRBV2 and TRBJ2-1; possible D gene TRBD2, 5 bases. CDR3 length equals 14 residues. V was trimmed by 6 bases and J by 6 bases, leaving 15 bases between them. Germline CDR1 reads SNHLY; CDR2 reads FYNNEI. CDR3 loop: CASSPIGGGNEQFF. The DNA of the CDR3 is TGTGCCAGCAGCCCCATTGGAGGCGGCAATGAGCAGTTCTTC.

This clone was counted a single time. This sequence joins TRBV5-1 and TRBJ2-3; possible D gene TRBD2, 6 bases. Germline V gene lookup returns CDR1 SGHRS and CDR2 YFSETQ. This CDR3 has 15 residues. V was cut by 4 bases and J by 0 bases, with 12 bases left in between. CDR3 residues: CASSEGLVSTDTQYF. The DNA of the CDR3 is TGCGCCAGCAGCGAGGGACTGGTTAGCACAGATACGCAGTATTTT.

CDR3 loop: CASSLSGERQETQYF. The DNA of the CDR3 is TGCGCCAGCAGCCTTAGCGGGGAACGTCAAGAGACCCAGTACTTC. The rearrangement joins TRBV5-1 to TRBJ2-5, with 8 bases lining up with TRBD2. V was clipped by 4 bases and J by 2 bases; unmatched bases: 7. Germline values: CDR1 SGHRS, CDR2 YFSETQ. The CDR3 extends over 15 amino acids.

This clone was seen a few times. This sequence joins TRBV29-1 and TRBJ1-1; D unclear. Looked up from germline, CDR1 is SQVTM and CDR2 is ANQGSEA. The V end was cut by 4 bases, the J end by 2 bases, with 8 bases between. The CDR3 runs to 12 residues. The CDR3 DNA reads TGCAGCGTTGGGATGACAAACACTGAAGCTTTCTTT. It encodes CSVGMTNTEAFF.

The chain joins TRBV7-2 to TRBJ1-2; TRBD1 matches at 8 bases. Unmatched junction bases numbered 8, after V lost 4 bases and J lost 7 bases. The CDR3 runs 14 residues. The V gene's germline CDR1 is SGHTA and CDR2 FQGNSA. The CDR3 DNA is TGTGCCAGCAGCTCCTCGACAGGGGAGTCTGGCTACACCTTC. Encoded protein: CASSSSTGESGYTF. Complete variable domain (other parts from reference TRBV7-2 and TRBJ1-2): GAGVSQSPSNKVTEKGKDVELRCDPISGHTALYWYRQSLGQGLEFLIYFQGNSAPDKSGLPSDRFSAERTGGSVSTLTIQRTQQEDSAVYLCASSSSTGESGYTFGSGTRLTVV.

V usage is TRBV30 and J usage is TRBJ1-3; D is possibly TRBD1 (6 bases). Germline V gene data show CDR1 as GTSNPN and CDR2 as SVGIG (reference sequence). Trimming took 2 bases from V and 4 from J, leaving 12 bases between them. The CDR3 spans 14 residues. CDR3 amino acids: CAWSRGGTGNTIYF. CDR3 DNA sequence: TGTGCCTGGAGTAGGGGGGGGACAGGAAACACCATATATTTT.

This chain links TRBV30 with TRBJ1-5; D is possibly TRBD1 (6 bases). V was cut by 0 bases and J by 4 bases, with 10 bases left in between. This CDR3 has 14 amino acids. Germline values: CDR1 GTSNPN, CDR2 SVGIG (reference sequence). The CDR3 loop reads CAWSVQGRNQPQHF. The CDR3 DNA follows: TGTGCCTGGAGTGTACAGGGCCGGAATCAGCCCCAGCATTTT.

V and J are TRBV6-5 and TRBJ1-2, with 11 bases matching TRBD1. The V and J ends lost 2 bases and 7 bases, in that order; junction bases with no gene match: 3. Germline lookup yields CDR1 MNHEY and CDR2 SVGAGI. This CDR3 region has 14 residues. The CDR3 DNA follows: TGTGCCAGCAGTTACGGGACAGGGGGTGGTGGCTACACCTTC. Encoded protein: CASSYGTGGGGYTF.

CDR3: CSANIAYEQYF. CDR3 bases: TGCAGTGCCAACATCGCCTACGAGCAGTACTTC. V and J are TRBV20-1 and TRBJ2-7; no definite D call. V dropped 6 bases and J dropped 2 bases, with 8 bases sitting between them. The CDR3 contains 11 residues. Germline-derived CDR1 and CDR2 are DFQATT and SNEGSKA (reference sequence).